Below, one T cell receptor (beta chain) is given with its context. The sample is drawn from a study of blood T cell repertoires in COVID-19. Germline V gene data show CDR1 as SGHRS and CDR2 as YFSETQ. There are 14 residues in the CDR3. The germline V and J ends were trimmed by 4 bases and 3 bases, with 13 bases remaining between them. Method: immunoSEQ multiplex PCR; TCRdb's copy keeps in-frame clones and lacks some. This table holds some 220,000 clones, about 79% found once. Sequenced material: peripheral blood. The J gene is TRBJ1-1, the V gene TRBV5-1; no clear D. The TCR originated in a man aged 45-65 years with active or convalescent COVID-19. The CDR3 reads CASSPGLWYTEAFF. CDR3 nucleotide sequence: TGCGCCAGCAGCCCCGGGTTATGGTACACTGAAGCTTTCTTT.